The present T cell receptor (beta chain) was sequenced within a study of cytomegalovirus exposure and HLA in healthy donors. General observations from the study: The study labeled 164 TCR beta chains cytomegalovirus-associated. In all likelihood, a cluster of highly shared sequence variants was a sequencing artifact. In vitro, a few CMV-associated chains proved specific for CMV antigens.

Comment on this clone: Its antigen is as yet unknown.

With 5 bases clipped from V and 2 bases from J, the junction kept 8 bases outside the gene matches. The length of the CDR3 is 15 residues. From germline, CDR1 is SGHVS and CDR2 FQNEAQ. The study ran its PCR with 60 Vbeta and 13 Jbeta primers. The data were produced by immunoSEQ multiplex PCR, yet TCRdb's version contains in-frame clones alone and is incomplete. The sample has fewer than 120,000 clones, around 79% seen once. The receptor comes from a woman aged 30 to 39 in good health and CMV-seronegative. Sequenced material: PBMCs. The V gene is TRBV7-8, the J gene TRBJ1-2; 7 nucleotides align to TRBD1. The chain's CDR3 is CASSDYRGENYGYTF. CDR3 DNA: TGTGCCAGCAGCGACTACAGGGGCGAAAACTATGGCTACACCTTC.